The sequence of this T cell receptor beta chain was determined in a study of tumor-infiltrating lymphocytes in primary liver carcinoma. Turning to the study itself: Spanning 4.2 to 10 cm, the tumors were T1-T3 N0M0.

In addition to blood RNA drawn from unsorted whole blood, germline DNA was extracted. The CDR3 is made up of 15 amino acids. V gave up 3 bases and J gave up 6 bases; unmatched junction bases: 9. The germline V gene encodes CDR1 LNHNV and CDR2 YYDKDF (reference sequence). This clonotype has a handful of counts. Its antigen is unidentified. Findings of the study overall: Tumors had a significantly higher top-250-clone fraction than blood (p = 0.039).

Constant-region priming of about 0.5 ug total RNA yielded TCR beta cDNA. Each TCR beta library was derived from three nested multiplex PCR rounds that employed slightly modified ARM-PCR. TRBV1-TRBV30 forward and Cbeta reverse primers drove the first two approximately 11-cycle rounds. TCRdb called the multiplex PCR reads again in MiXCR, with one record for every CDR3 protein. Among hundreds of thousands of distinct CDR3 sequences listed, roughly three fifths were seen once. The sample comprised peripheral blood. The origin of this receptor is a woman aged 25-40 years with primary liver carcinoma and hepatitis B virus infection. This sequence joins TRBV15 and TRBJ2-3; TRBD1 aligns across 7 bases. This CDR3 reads CATSSGDRQWDTQYF. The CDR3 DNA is TGTGCCACCAGCAGCGGGGACAGACAGTGGGATACGCAGTATTTT.